This T cell receptor (beta chain) emerged from a study of a mutant IDH1 vaccine in newly diagnosed glioma. Study-level background: Vaccination began 4-6 weeks post radiotherapy alone, or with temozolomide cycles. The treated population exhibited a male proportion of approximately 62%, a female proportion of about 38%, and a mean age of around 40 years.

About this clone: As yet, its antigen is unknown.

V dropped 4 bases and J dropped 5; count of bases not matched to a gene: 1. This CDR3 comprises 14 residues. The germline gives CDR1 SGHTA, CDR2 FQGTGA. Sample time point: week 11, during vaccination. Vaccinated patients received 300 ug of mutant IDH1 20-mer peptide per dose, with topical imiquimod. Sequencing used immunoSEQ multiplex PCR; TCRdb keeps in-frame clones, though not all of them. The sample records over 60,000 clones, 75% to 90% being singletons. The sequence was obtained from a man between 35 and 55 years old with glioma. The rearrangement joins TRBV7-3 to TRBJ2-7, with 14 bases aligning to TRBD2. Sequenced here: PBMCs, sampled from a glioma patient whose treatment included an IDH1 peptide vaccine. CDR3 protein: CASSWGLAGDEQYF. The CDR3 bases are TGTGCCAGCAGCTGGGGACTAGCGGGAGACGAGCAGTACTTC.